The sample holds a few counts of the clone carrying this T cell receptor beta chain. Using its own MiXCR run on the RT-PCR reads, TCRdb lists one record per CDR3 protein. Among about 6,900 distinct CDR3 sequences, 80% to 85% were seen once, and the ten largest hold around 3.4%. Trimming cost V 4 bases and J 3 bases, with 7 bases left between them. This CDR3 has 13 amino acids. Germline V gene lookup returns CDR1 MNHEY and CDR2 SVGAGI. This sample was included in a study of yellow fever vaccine responses in identical twins. The chain carries TRBV6-5 and TRBJ2-1, with D hard to call. The clonotype originates from a young woman who received the yellow fever vaccine. The material was T cells from blood (PBMCs), unsorted or a sorted subset (not recorded which), obtained before or after yellow fever vaccination (not recorded which). The DNA for the CDR3 is TGTGCCAGCAGTTCGACTGGCTACAATGAGCAGTTCTTC. Amino acids: CASSSTGYNEQFF.